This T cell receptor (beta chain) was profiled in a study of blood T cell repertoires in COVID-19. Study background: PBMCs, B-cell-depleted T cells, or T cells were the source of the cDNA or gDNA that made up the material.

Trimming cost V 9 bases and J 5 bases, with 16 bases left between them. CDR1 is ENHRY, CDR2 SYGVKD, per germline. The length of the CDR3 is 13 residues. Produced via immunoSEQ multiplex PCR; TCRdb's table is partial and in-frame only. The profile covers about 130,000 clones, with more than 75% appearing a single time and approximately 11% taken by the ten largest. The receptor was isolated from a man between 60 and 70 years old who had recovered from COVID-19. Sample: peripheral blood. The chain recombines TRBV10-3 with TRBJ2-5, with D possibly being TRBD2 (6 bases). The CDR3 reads CAISTFAGETQYF. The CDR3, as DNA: TGTGCCATTTCGACTTTTGCGGGGGAGACCCAGTACTTC.